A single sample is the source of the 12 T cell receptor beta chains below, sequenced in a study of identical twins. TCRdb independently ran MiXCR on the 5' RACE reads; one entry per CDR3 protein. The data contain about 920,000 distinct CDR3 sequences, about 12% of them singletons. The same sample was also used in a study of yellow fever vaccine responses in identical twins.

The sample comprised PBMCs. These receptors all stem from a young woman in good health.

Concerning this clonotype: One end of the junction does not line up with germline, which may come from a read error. The CDR3: CASRGQGNAGELFF. Here the CDR3 DNA reads TGCGCCAGCCGCGGACAGGGGAACGCCGGGGAGCTGTTTTTT. The rearrangement links TRBV10-1 to TRBJ2-2; 9 bases map to TRBD1. The CDR3 is made up of 14 amino acids. CDR1 is WNHNN and CDR2 is SYGVQD in the germline V gene (reference sequence).

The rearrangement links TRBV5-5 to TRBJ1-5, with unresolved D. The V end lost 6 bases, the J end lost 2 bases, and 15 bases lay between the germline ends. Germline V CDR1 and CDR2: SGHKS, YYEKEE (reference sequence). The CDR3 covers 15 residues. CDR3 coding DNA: TGTGCCAGCACCGCGGACGCCAGAGGCAATCAGCCCCAGCATTTT. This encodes CASTADARGNQPQHF.

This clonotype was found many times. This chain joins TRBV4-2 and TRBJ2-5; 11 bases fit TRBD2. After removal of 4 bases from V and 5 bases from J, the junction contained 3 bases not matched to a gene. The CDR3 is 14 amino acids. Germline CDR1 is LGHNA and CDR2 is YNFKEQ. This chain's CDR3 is CASSPRTSGETQYF. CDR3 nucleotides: TGTGCCAGCAGCCCCAGGACTAGCGGGGAGACCCAGTACTTC.

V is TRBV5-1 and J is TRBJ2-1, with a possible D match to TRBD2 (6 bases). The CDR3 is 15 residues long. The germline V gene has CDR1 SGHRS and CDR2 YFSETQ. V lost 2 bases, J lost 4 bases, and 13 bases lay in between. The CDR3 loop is CASSLSGHGYNEQFF. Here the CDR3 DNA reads TGCGCCAGCAGCTTAAGCGGGCATGGTTACAATGAGCAGTTCTTC.

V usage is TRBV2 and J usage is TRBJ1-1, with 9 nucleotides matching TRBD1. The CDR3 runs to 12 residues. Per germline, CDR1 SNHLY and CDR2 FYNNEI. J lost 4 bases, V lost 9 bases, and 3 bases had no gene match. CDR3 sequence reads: CARQGASTEAFF. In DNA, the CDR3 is TGTGCCAGACAGGGGGCGTCCACTGAAGCTTTCTTT.

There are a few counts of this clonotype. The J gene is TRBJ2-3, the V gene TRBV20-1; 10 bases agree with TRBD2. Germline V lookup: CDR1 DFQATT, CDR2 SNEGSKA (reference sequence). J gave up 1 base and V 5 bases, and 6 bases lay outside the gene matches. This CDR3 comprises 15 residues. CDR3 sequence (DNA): TGCAGTGCTGCCGACCTAGCGGGAGGCACAGATACGCAGTATTTT. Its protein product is CSAADLAGGTDTQYF.

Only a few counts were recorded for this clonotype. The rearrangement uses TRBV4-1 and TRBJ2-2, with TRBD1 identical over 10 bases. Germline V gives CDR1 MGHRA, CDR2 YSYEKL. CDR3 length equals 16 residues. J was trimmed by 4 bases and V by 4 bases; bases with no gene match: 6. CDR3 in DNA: TGCGCCAGCAGCCCAGAGGACAGGGGGGGCACCGGGGAGCTGTTTTTT. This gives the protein CASSPEDRGGTGELFF.

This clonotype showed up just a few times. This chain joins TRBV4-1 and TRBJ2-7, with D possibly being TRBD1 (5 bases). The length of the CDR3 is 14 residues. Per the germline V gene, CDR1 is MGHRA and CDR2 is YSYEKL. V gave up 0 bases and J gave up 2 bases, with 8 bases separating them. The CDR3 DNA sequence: TGCGCCAGCAGCCAAGATAGGGGTACCTACGAGCAGTACGTC. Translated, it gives CASSQDRGTYEQYV.

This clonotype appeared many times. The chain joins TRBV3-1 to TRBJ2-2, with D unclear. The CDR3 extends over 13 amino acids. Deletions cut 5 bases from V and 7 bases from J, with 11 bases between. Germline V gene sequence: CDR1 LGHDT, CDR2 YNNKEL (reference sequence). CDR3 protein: CASSMRKGGELFF. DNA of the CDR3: TGTGCCAGCAGCATGAGGAAGGGCGGGGAGCTGTTTTTT. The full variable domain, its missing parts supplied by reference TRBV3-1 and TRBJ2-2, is DTAVSQTPKYLVTQMGNDKSIKCEQNLGHDTMYWYKQDSKKFLKIMFSYNNKELIINETVPNRFSPKSPDKAHLNLHINSLELGDSAVYFCASSMRKGGELFFGEGSRLTVL.

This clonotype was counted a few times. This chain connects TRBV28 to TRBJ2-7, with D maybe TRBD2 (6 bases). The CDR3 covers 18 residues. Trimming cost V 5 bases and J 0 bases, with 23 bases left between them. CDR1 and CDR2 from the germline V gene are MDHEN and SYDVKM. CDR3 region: CASSPPPTSLRSSYEQYF. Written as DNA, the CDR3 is TGTGCCAGCAGTCCCCCACCGACTAGTCTGAGGAGCTCCTACGAGCAGTACTTC.

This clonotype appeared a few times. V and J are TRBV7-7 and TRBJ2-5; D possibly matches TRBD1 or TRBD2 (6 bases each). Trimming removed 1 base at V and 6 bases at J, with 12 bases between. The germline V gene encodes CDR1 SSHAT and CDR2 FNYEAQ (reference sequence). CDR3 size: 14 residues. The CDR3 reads CASSLGGGKKTQYF. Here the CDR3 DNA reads TGTGCCAGCAGCTTAGGAGGGGGGAAGAAGACCCAGTACTTC. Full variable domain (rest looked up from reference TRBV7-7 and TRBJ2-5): GAGVSQSPRYKVTKRGQDVTLRCDPISSHATLYWYQQALGQGPEFLTYFNYEAQPDKSGLPSDRFSAERPEGSISTLTIQRTEQRDSAMYRCASSLGGGKKTQYFGPGTRLLVL.

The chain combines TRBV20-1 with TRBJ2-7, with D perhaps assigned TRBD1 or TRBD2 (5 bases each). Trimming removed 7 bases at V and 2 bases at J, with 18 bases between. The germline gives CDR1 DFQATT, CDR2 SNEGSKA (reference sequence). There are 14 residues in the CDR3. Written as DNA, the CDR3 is TGCAGTGATCCCCGGGCCTCGGGGCCCTACGAGCAGTACTTC. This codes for CSDPRASGPYEQYF.